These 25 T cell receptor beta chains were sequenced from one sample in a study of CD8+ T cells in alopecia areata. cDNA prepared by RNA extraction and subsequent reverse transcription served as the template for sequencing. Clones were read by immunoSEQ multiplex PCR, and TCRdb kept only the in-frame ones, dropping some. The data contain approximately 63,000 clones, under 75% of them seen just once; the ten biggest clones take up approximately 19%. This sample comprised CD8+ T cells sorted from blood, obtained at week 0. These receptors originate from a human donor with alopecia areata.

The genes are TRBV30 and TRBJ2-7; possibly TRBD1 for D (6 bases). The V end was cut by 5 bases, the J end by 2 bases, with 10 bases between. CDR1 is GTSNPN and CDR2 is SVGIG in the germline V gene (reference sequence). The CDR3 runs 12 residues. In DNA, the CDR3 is TGTGCCTGGGGGGACATCCCCTACGAGCAGTACTTC. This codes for CAWGDIPYEQYF.

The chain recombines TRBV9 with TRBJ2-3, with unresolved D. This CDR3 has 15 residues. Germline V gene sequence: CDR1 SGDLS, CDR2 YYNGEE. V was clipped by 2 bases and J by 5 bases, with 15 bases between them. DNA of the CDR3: TGTGCCAGCAGCGTTGGTTACTCATCGGGAGATACGCAGTATTTT. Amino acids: CASSVGYSSGDTQYF.

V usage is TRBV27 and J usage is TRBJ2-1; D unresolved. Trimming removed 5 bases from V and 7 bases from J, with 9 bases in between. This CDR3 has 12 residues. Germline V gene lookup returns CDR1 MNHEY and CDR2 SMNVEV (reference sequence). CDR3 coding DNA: TGTGCCAGCAGTATTAAGCCTAATGAGCAGTTCTTC. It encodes CASSIKPNEQFF.

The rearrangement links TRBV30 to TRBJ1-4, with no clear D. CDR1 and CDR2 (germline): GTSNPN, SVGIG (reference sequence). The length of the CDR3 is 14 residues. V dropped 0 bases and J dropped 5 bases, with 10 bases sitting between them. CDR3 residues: CAWSVQMGNEKLFF. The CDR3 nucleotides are TGTGCCTGGAGTGTACAGATGGGGAATGAAAAACTGTTTTTT.

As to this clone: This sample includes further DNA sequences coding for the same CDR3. CDR3 region: CASSLAGTYEQYF. The CDR3 coding sequence is TGCGCCAGCAGCTTGGCGGGGACCTACGAGCAGTACTTC. The V gene is TRBV5-1, the J gene TRBJ2-7, with TRBD2 as a possible D gene (5 bases). V was clipped by 0 bases and J by 2 bases, with 6 bases between them. Germline V gene sequence: CDR1 SGHRS, CDR2 YFSETQ. The CDR3 contains 13 residues.

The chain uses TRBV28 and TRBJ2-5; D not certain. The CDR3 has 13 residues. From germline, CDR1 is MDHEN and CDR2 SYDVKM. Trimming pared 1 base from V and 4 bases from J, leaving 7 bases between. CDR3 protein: CASSLLARETQYF. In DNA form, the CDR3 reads TGTGCCAGCAGTTTATTGGCCCGAGAGACCCAGTACTTC.

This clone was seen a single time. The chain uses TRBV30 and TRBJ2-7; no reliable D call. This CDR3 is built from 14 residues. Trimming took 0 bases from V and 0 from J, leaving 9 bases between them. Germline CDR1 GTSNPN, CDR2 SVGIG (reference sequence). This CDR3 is CAWSVGPSSYEQYF. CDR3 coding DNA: TGTGCCTGGAGTGTCGGTCCGAGCTCCTACGAGCAGTACTTC.

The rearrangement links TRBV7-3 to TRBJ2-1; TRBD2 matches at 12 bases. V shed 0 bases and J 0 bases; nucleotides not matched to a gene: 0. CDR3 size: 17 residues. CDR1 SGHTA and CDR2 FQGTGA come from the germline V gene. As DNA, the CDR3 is TGTGCCAGCAGCTTAACGGGACTAGCGGGCTCCTACAATGAGCAGTTCTTC. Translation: CASSLTGLAGSYNEQFF.

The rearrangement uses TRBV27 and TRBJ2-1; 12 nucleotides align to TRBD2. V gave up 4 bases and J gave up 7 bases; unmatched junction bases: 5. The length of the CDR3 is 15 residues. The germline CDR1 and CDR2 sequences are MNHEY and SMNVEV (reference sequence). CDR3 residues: CASSSTSGGGNEQFF. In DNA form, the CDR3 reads TGTGCCAGCAGTTCGACTAGCGGGGGAGGAAATGAGCAGTTCTTC.

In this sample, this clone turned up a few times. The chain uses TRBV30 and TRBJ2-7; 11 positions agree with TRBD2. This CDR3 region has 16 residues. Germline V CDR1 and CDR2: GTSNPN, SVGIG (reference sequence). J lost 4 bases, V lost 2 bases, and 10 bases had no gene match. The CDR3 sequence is CAWSSYSGRAGYEQYF. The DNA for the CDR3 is TGTGCCTGGAGTTCATATAGCGGGAGGGCCGGGTACGAGCAGTACTTC.

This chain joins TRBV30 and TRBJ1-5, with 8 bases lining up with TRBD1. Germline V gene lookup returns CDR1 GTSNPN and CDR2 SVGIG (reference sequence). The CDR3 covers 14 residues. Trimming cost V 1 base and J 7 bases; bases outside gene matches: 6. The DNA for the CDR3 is TGTGCCTGGAGTGGGACAGGGAGGGGACAGCCCCAGCATTTT. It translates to CAWSGTGRGQPQHF.

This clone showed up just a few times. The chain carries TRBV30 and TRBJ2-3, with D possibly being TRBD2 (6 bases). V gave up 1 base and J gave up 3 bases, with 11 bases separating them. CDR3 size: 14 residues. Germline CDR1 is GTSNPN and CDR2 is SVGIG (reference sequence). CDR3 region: CAWSGLARTDTQYF. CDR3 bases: TGTGCCTGGAGTGGGCTAGCGAGGACAGATACGCAGTATTTT.

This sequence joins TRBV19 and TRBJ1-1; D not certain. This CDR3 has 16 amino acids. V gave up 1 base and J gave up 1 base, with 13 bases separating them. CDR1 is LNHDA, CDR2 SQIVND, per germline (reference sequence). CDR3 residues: CASSIGLTSQNTEAFF. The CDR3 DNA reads TGTGCCAGTAGTATAGGGCTAACGAGTCAGAACACTGAAGCTTTCTTT.

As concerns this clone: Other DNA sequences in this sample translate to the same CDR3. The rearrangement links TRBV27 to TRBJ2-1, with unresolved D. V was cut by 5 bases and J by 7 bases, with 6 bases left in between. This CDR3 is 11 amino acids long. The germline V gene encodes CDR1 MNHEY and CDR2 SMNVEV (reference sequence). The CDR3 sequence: CASSLGNEQFF. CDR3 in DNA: TGTGCCAGCAGTCTAGGGAATGAGCAGTTCTTC.

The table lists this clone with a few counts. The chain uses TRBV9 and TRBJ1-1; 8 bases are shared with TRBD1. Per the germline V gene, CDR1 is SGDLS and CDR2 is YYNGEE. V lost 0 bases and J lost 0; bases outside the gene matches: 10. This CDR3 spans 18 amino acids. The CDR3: CASSVEDRVEIMNTEAFF. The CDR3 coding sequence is TGTGCCAGCAGCGTAGAGGACAGGGTGGAAATCATGAACACTGAAGCTTTCTTT.

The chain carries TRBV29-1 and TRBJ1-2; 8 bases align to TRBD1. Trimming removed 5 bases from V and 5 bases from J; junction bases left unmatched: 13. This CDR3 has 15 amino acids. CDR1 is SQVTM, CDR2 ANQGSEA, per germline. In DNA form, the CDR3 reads TGCAGCGTTCTGGTTCAGGGGGCCCCTGATTATGGCTACACCTTC. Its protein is CSVLVQGAPDYGYTF.

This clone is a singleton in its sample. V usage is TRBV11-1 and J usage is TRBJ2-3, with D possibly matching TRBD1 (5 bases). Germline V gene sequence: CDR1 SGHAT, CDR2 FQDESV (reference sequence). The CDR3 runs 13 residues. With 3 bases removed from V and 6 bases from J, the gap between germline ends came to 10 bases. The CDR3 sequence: CASSFQGLDTQYF. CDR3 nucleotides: TGTGCCAGCAGCTTTCAGGGATTGGATACGCAGTATTTT.

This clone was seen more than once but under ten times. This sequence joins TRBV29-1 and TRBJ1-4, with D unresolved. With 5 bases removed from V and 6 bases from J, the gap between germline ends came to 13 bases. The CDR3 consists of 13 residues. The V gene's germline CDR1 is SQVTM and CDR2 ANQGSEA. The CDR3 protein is CSVSQPLHEKLFF. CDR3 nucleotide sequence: TGCAGCGTTTCCCAACCTCTACATGAAAAACTGTTTTTT.

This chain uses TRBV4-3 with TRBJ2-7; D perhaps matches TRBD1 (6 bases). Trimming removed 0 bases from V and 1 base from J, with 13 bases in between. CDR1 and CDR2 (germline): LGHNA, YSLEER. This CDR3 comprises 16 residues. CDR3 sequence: CASSQDRTVTSYEQYF. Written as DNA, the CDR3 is TGCGCCAGCAGCCAAGATCGGACAGTGACGTCCTACGAGCAGTACTTC.

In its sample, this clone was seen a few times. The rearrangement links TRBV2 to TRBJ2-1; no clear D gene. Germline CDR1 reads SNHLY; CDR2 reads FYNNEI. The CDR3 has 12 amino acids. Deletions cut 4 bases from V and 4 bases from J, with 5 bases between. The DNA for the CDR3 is TGTGCCAGCAGTGTGGTTTACAATGAGCAGTTCTTC. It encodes CASSVVYNEQFF. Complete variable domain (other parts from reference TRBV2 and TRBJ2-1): EPEVTQTPSHQVTQMGQEVILRCVPISNHLYFYWYRQILGQKVEFLVSFYNNEISEKSEIFDDQFSVERPDGSNFTLKIRSTKLEDSAMYFCASSVVYNEQFFGPGTRLTVL.

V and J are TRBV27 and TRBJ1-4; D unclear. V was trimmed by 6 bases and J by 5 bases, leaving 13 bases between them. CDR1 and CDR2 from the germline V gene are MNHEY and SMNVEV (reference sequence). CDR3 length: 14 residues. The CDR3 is CASSPLGRNEKLFF. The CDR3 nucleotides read TGTGCCAGCAGCCCACTGGGGAGGAATGAAAAACTGTTTTTT.

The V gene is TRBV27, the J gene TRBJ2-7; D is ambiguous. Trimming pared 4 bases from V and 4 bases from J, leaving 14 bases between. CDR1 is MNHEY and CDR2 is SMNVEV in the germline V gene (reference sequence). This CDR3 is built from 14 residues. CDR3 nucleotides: TGTGCCAGCAGTTCCATAAGCAGAACTTACGAGCAGTACTTC. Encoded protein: CASSSISRTYEQYF.

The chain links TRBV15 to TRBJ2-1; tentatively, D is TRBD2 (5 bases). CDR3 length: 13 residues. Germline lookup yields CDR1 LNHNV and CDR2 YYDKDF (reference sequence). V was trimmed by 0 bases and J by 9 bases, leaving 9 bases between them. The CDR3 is CATSRDRRGEQFF. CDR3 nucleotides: TGTGCCACCAGCAGAGATCGCCGGGGTGAGCAGTTCTTC.

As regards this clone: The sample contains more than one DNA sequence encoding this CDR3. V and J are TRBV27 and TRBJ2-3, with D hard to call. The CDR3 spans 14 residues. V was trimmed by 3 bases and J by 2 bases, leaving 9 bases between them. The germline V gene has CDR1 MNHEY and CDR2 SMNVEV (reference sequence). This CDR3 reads CASSFFPSTDTQYF. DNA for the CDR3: TGTGCCAGCAGTTTCTTCCCTTCCACAGATACGCAGTATTTT.

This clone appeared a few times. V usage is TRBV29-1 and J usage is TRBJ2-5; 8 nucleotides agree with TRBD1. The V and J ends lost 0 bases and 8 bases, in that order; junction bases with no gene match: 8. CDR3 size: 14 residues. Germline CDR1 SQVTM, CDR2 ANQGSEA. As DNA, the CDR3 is TGCAGCGTTGAAGATTTCGGACAGGGTAATACCCAGTACTTC. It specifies CSVEDFGQGNTQYF.